Below, 28 T cell receptor beta chains from the same sample are listed, as sequenced in a study of tumor-infiltrating lymphocytes in oesophageal squamous cell carcinoma. Via MiXCR, TCRdb re-called the PCR reads, giving one row per CDR3 protein. The data contain about 19,000 distinct CDR3 sequences, roughly 40% of them singletons. The source material was esophageal tumor tissue. The source is a male donor with esophageal squamous cell carcinoma.

The chain uses TRBV28 and TRBJ1-2; weak D call: TRBD1 (6 bases). The CDR3 spans 14 residues. V shed 5 bases and J shed 6 bases, with 16 bases lying between them. From germline, CDR1 is MDHEN and CDR2 SYDVKM. The CDR3 DNA reads TGTGCCAGCAGTATCCCCTCCAGGGGAAATGGCTACACCTTC. Encoded protein: CASSIPSRGNGYTF.

This clonotype was seen more than once but under ten times. The chain uses TRBV5-4 and TRBJ1-4; D possibly corresponds to TRBD1 (6 bases). The length of the CDR3 is 15 residues. The V end lost 4 bases, the J end lost 7 bases, and 17 bases lay between the germline ends. Germline V gene lookup returns CDR1 SGHNT and CDR2 YYREEE (reference sequence). The CDR3 DNA reads as TGTGCCAGCAGCAGGACTCGACAGGAGGGTGAAAAACTGTTTTTT. Translation: CASSRTRQEGEKLFF.

This clonotype occurred a few times. The J gene is TRBJ2-3, the V gene TRBV2, with 8 bases aligning to TRBD2. The J call is doubtful: the DNA matches TRBJ2-5 better. The CDR3 runs to 15 residues. Looked up from germline, CDR1 is SNHLY and CDR2 is FYNNEI. The DNA of the CDR3 is TGTGCCAGCAGTGTACTACGGGGGGGCAAAGAGACCCAGTACTTC. Translating gives CASSVLRGGKETQYF.

This clonotype was detected ten times or more. The chain is built from TRBV5-1 and TRBJ2-7; 11 bases map to TRBD2. The germline V gene has CDR1 SGHRS and CDR2 YFSETQ. With V trimmed by 3 bases and J by 2 bases, 7 bases remained unmatched. The CDR3 length is 16 residues. CDR3 protein: CASSSGTSGPAYEQYF. CDR3 nucleotides: TGCGCCAGCAGCTCTGGGACTAGCGGTCCCGCCTACGAGCAGTACTTC.

The chain employs TRBV7-2 and TRBJ2-1; the D gene is possibly TRBD1 (6 bases). The J call could be wrong; TRBJ2-4 is a better fit for the DNA end. The length of the CDR3 is 16 residues. Germline V lookup: CDR1 SGHTA, CDR2 FQGNSA. CDR3 bases: TGTGCCAGCAGCCTTAACAGGGCGGTAGCCAAAAACATTCAGTACTTC. It specifies CASSLNRAVAKNIQYF.

This clonotype was observed many times. The chain recombines TRBV6-1 with TRBJ2-7, with D possibly TRBD1 on 6 matching bases. The CDR3 covers 13 residues. Germline loops: CDR1 MNHNS, CDR2 SASEGT. V was cut by 8 bases and J by 5 bases, with 16 bases left in between. CDR3 DNA: TGTGCCAGCCGATTACAGGGATCCCACGAGCAGTACTTC. Translated, it gives CASRLQGSHEQYF.

The rearrangement uses TRBV28 and TRBJ2-2; D gene unclear. V was shortened by 11 bases and J by 0 bases, with 10 bases between the two germline ends. The CDR3 runs to 13 residues. Germline CDR1 reads MDHEN; CDR2 reads SYDVKM. CDR3 DNA sequence: TGTGCCTCTCATGACCCGAACACCGGGGAGCTGTTTTTT. Its protein is CASHDPNTGELFF.

A note on this clonotype: One end of the junction fails to match germline, which may point to a read error. The chain carries TRBV7-2 and TRBJ2-1, with 9 bases that match TRBD1. From germline, CDR1 is SGHTA and CDR2 FQGNSA. This CDR3 region has 15 residues. The CDR3: CASSFGTGHSYEQLF. The CDR3 nucleotides read TGTGCCAGCAGCTTTGGGACAGGGCACTCCTACGAGCAGTTATTC.

This clonotype has ten or more counts. The CDR3 loop reads CASSSGTSGGWETQYF. CDR3 nucleotide sequence: TGTGCCAGCAGTTCAGGGACTAGCGGGGGGTGGGAGACCCAGTACTTC. This chain links TRBV6-1 with TRBJ2-5, with TRBD2 matching 15 bases. Germline-derived CDR1 and CDR2 are MNHNS and SASEGT. CDR3 length: 16 residues. V shed 5 bases and J 5 bases; nucleotides not matched to a gene: 6.

To note about this clonotype: The CDR3 does not end in the conserved phenylalanine or tryptophan, so this is likely a read error. It is unclear where the CDR3 begins or ends on the DNA, so no DNA is shown, and the CDR3 is as TCRdb lists it. The chain is built from TRBV11-1 and TRBJ2-6; TRBD1, as called in the table, went unchecked against the DNA. CDR1 is SGHAT and CDR2 is FQDESV in the germline V gene (reference sequence). With termini counted, the CDR3 has 17 amino acids. CDR3 protein: CASSLGQGEQETQYFGA.

This clonotype appeared many times. The V and J genes are TRBV6-1 and TRBJ2-7; the D gene is possibly TRBD1 (6 bases). The CDR3 loop spans 13 amino acids. V was cut by 6 bases and J by 6 bases, with 15 bases left in between. The germline V gene encodes CDR1 MNHNS and CDR2 SASEGT. The CDR3 loop reads CASSPGTPGEQYF. CDR3 nucleotide sequence: TGTGCCAGCAGCCCCGGGACACCGGGCGAGCAGTACTTC.

At least ten counts were recorded for this clonotype. The CDR3 is CASSDGQNYEQYF. The DNA of the CDR3 is TGTGCCAGCAGTGACGGACAGAACTACGAGCAGTACTTC. The J gene is TRBJ2-7, the V gene TRBV6-1, with D possibly matching TRBD1 (6 bases). There are 13 residues in the CDR3. From germline, CDR1 is MNHNS and CDR2 SASEGT. Trimming pared 3 bases from V and 3 bases from J, leaving 9 bases between.

In this sample, this clonotype is medium-sized. The V gene is TRBV7-6, the J gene TRBJ2-1, with D perhaps assigned TRBD1 or TRBD2 (5 bases each). Trimming cost V 3 bases and J 10 bases, with 7 bases left between them. The CDR3 loop spans 11 amino acids. CDR1 is SGHVS, CDR2 FNYEAQ, per germline. This CDR3 is CASSFREEQFF. Written as DNA, the CDR3 is TGTGCCAGCAGCTTCAGGGAGGAGCAGTTCTTC.

The sample holds a few counts of this clonotype. The chain has TRBV7-2 and TRBJ2-1; D unclear. The DNA end favors TRBJ2-7, so the J call may be wrong. CDR3 length: 12 residues. Germline V gene data show CDR1 as SGHTA and CDR2 as FQGNSA. The CDR3 DNA reads TGTGCCAGCAGCTTAGGGCAATACGAGCAGTACTTC. It is translated as CASSLGQYEQYF.

The J gene is TRBJ2-7, the V gene TRBV12-3 or TRBV12-4, with 8 bases matching TRBD2. Trimming cost V 5 bases and J 5 bases; bases outside gene matches: 8. CDR3 size: 14 residues. This chain's CDR3 is CASSKPGGRDEQYF. Written as DNA, the CDR3 is TGTGCCAGCAGTAAACCGGGAGGGAGAGACGAGCAGTACTTC.

As concerns this clonotype: Given the absence of the conserved phenylalanine or tryptophan at the CDR3 end, a read error is likely. Because the CDR3's place on the DNA is in doubt, the DNA is left out and the CDR3 is given as listed by TCRdb. The V and J genes are TRBV5-1 and TRBJ2-1; the D call TRBD1 from the table was never checked on the DNA. The CDR3 has 16 residues if both end residues are counted. Germline loops: CDR1 SGHRS, CDR2 YFSETQ. The chain's CDR3 is CASSPDRGGYGYTFGS.

This clonotype showed up just a few times. V and J are TRBV6-2 or TRBV6-3 and TRBJ2-7; D remains ambiguous. CDR3 size: 11 residues. Trimming took off 3 bases at V and 7 bases at J, with 7 bases between the two ends. Germline V lookup: CDR1 MNHEY, CDR2 SVGEGT. The CDR3 coding sequence is TGTGCCAGCAGTTATCTCAATGAGCAGTACTTC. Its translation is CASSYLNEQYF.

This clonotype appeared once. The J gene is TRBJ2-7, the V gene TRBV7-2; D might be TRBD1 (6 bases). The J call may be incorrect, as the DNA end agrees better with TRBJ1-2. This CDR3 has 16 residues. Germline CDR1 SGHTA, CDR2 FQGNSA. DNA of the CDR3: TGTGCCAGCAGCTTGGGCCGGGACACCCCGACCTATGGCTACACCTTC. Its protein product is CASSLGRDTPTYGYTF.

The CDR3 spells CASSFGYQETQYF. The CDR3 nucleotides are TGTGCCAGCAGCTTCGGGTACCAAGAGACCCAGTACTTC. The gene calls are TRBV7-6 and TRBJ2-5, with no clear D. Germline-derived CDR1 and CDR2 are SGHVS and FNYEAQ. Trimming left V 3 bases short and J 0 bases short, with 5 bases between. The length of the CDR3 is 13 residues.

Many counts were recorded for this clonotype. The J gene is TRBJ2-1, the V gene TRBV4-1; maybe TRBD2 (5 bases). Germline V gives CDR1 MGHRA, CDR2 YSYEKL. The V end lost 1 base, the J end lost 6 bases, and 13 bases lay between the germline ends. The CDR3 contains 15 residues. CDR3 loop: CASSQVGVLANEQFF. The CDR3 DNA is TGCGCCAGCAGCCAAGTCGGGGTTTTGGCCAATGAGCAGTTCTTC.

In regard to this clonotype: The CDR3 carries no conserved terminal phenylalanine or tryptophan, so it likely arises from a read error. Because the CDR3's place on the DNA is in doubt, the DNA is left out and the CDR3 is given as listed by TCRdb. V and J are TRBV7-6 and TRBJ2-6; the table assigns TRBD2, which was not confirmed against the DNA. The V gene's germline CDR1 is SGHVS and CDR2 FNYEAQ. The CDR3 sequence runs 17 residues, both termini included. CDR3 amino acids: CASSRVGPQVHEQFFGA.

This clonotype has at least ten counts. This chain joins TRBV6-6 and TRBJ2-3; 11 positions match TRBD2. Germline V gene sequence: CDR1 MNHNY, CDR2 SVGAGI (reference sequence). The trim removed 0 bases at V and 0 bases at J, leaving 2 bases unmatched. The CDR3 is 17 residues long. CDR3 DNA sequence: TGTGCCAGCAGTTACTCGAGACTAGCGGGGAGCACAGATACGCAGTATTTT. It translates to CASSYSRLAGSTDTQYF.

Of note for this clonotype: One end of the junction does not line up with germline, which may come from a read error. The chain recombines TRBV19 with TRBJ2-4; D ambiguous. CDR1 and CDR2 from the germline V gene are LNHDA and SQIVND (reference sequence). This CDR3 is 13 amino acids long. CDR3 in amino acids: CASSISGPTDAFF. CDR3 DNA sequence: TGTGCCAGTAGTATATCTGGACCTACGGATGCGTTCTTC.

There are many counts of this clonotype. The chain uses TRBV5-1 and TRBJ2-5; 8 bases fit TRBD2. The CDR3 length is 17 residues. V was clipped by 0 bases and J by 1 base; unmatched bases: 8. Germline V gene lookup returns CDR1 SGHRS and CDR2 YFSETQ. CDR3 DNA sequence: TGCGCCAGCAGCTTGGTTGTTGTAGCGGGGAGCCAAGAGACCCAGTACTTC. Its translation is CASSLVVVAGSQETQYF.

The chain is built from TRBV12-3 or TRBV12-4 and TRBJ2-7, with 10 bases aligning to TRBD2. The last part of the DNA fits TRBJ2-5 better; the J call may be wrong. This CDR3 is 16 amino acids long. This CDR3 reads CASSSPTTSGEETQYF. Here the CDR3 DNA reads TGTGCCAGCAGCTCCCCGACTACTAGCGGGGAAGAGACCCAGTACTTC.

For this clonotype: The CDR3 end shows no conserved phenylalanine or tryptophan, and so a read error is likely. The limits of the CDR3 on the DNA are not certain, so only TCRdb's listed CDR3 is given. The V and J genes are TRBV7-2 and TRBJ1-1; TRBD1, the table's D call, was not compared with the DNA. The CDR3 is made up of 19 amino acids, end residues included. Germline V gene sequence: CDR1 SGHTA, CDR2 FQGNSA. The CDR3 loop reads CASSLFGAEGPSMSSSSGQ.

This clonotype was counted many times. This sequence joins TRBV12-3 or TRBV12-4 and TRBJ2-1, with a weak D call TRBD2 (7 bases). Deletions cut 0 bases from V and 7 bases from J, with 13 bases between. CDR3 length: 15 amino acids. Here the CDR3 DNA reads TGTGCCAGCAGTTTAGCGGGGGGGCCACTTAATGAGCAGTTCTTC. This gives the protein CASSLAGGPLNEQFF.

This clonotype was detected a few times. The chain uses TRBV11-2 and TRBJ2-5; 10 positions agree with TRBD2. TRBJ2-1 matches the DNA end more closely, so the J call is doubtful. This CDR3 has 16 amino acids. Germline values: CDR1 SGHAT, CDR2 FQNNGV. As DNA, the CDR3 is TGTGCCAGCAGCCCCTTAGCGGGGGGCGGGGTCTACGAGCAGTTCTTC. Protein: CASSPLAGGGVYEQFF.